This TCR beta chain was identified during a study of shared clonotypes between healthy human individuals. Here immunoSEQ multiplex PCR was the method, and the copy in TCRdb shows in-frame clones only, minus some. The sample records some 2,000,000 clones, roughly 94% being singletons. The CDR3 runs to 13 residues. V lost 7 bases, J lost 0 bases, and 11 bases lay in between. Germline lookup yields CDR1 SGHNT and CDR2 YYREEE (reference sequence). This clone was picked up one time. In the same sample, other DNA sequences code for this CDR3. The V gene is TRBV5-4, the J gene TRBJ2-7, with D tentatively TRBD1 or TRBD2 (5 bases each). This TCR was sampled from a man between 18 and 29 years old in good health. The source material was naive CD4+ T cells sorted from blood. Subset indicated: CD45RA+ positively selected. The CDR3 region has the DNA TGTGCCAGCTCTGCAGGGACCTCCTACGAGCAGTACTTC. Protein product: CASSAGTSYEQYF.